One TCR beta chain is described in this entry. Other nucleotide sequences from this sample produce the same CDR3. The data were produced by immunoSEQ multiplex PCR, yet TCRdb's version contains in-frame clones alone and is incomplete. Of about 210,000 clones detected, 88% appear once; the ten largest clones hold more than 1.5%. These data originate in a study of blood T cell repertoires in COVID-19. The germline V gene has CDR1 MNHEY and CDR2 SVGAGI. V lost 6 bases, J lost 0 bases, and 8 bases lay in between. The CDR3 is 13 residues long. The clonotype was recovered from a man in his 70s with acute or convalescent COVID-19. The V gene is TRBV6-5, the J gene TRBJ1-1; D possibly corresponds to TRBD1 (5 bases). Sequencing used peripheral blood. CDR3 amino acids: CASSATVNTEAFF. The CDR3 DNA reads TGTGCCAGCAGCGCGACAGTGAACACTGAAGCTTTCTTT.